The entry below gives a single T cell receptor (beta chain) sequence along with its context. Its target is unknown. The data were taken from a study of T cell responses to AZD1222 COVID-19 vaccine. General study findings and limits: Repertoires in all cases were sampled only once the peak T cell response had passed. Mapped onto spike, vaccine-associated CD4 TCRs spanned it and were dominant at 160-218 and 743-854. There were mostly white British donors and more females than males, and clonal diversity was possibly underestimated. A reported finding is that nearly half of spike-specific TCRs target unmutated variant regions.

Assay: immunoSEQ multiplex PCR; the TCRdb copy retains only in-frame clones and omits some. This repertoire shows fewer than 90,000 clones, around 84% found once; its top ten account for 5.6%. The junction had 5 bases not matched to a gene; V was cut back by 5 bases and J by 4 bases. This CDR3 has 14 residues. Germline lookup yields CDR1 GTSNPN and CDR2 SVGIG (reference sequence). The chain links TRBV30 to TRBJ2-5, with TRBD2 identical over 12 bases. Sequenced here: peripheral blood, sampled 28 days after the second AZD1222 dose. The clonotype comes from an adult who received the AZD1222 COVID-19 vaccine. CDR3 loop: CAWGTSGRRETQYF. DNA for the CDR3: TGTGCCTGGGGCACTAGCGGGAGGCGAGAGACCCAGTACTTC.